The entry below gives a single T cell receptor beta chain sequence along with its context. This same CDR3 is encoded by further DNA sequences in the sample. The sample is drawn from a study of blood T cell repertoires in COVID-19. Study-level information: Acute and convalescent COVID-19 specimens originated in the United States, Italy and Spain. T cells, B-cell-depleted T cells, or PBMCs supplied cDNA or gDNA.

Germline V gene lookup returns CDR1 SEHNR and CDR2 FQNEAQ (reference sequence). Trimming removed 5 bases from V and 1 base from J, with 8 bases in between. The CDR3 is 13 amino acids. As handled by the study authors: Using reference gene primer amplification, nucleated cell counts were estimated. Repertoires were generated with immunoSEQ multiplex PCR, while TCRdb's copy carries only in-frame clones and drops some. The DNA was the basis for D and trimming; V, J and clone size are from that table. The sample lists 150,000 to 180,000 clones; about four fifths were seen once. The V and J genes are TRBV7-9 and TRBJ1-1, with a weak D call TRBD1 (5 bases). This receptor was taken from a woman older than 75 with acute or convalescent COVID-19. Sequencing was carried out using peripheral blood. The CDR3 DNA is TGTGCCAGCAGCCAAGGACAGAACACTGAAGCTTTCTTT. This sequence encodes CASSQGQNTEAFF. Full variable domain (outside the CDR3, taken from reference TRBV7-9 and TRBJ1-1): DTGVSQNPRHKITKRGQNVTFRCDPISEHNRLYWYRQTLGQGPEFLTYFQNEAQLEKSRLLSDRFSAERPKGSFSTLEIQRTEQGDSAMYLCASSQGQNTEAFFGQGTRLTVV.